This paragraph reports one T cell receptor beta chain. As yet, its antigen is unknown. The data were taken from a study of cytomegalovirus exposure and HLA in healthy donors. Study-level findings and limits: The authors judged a highly shared variant cluster likely a sequencing artifact. It was shown in a later analysis that HLA-associated TCR beta chains were more clonally expanded than other, equally common chains.

CDR1 is ENHRY and CDR2 is SYGVKD in the germline V gene. With V trimmed by 6 bases and J by 2 bases, 3 bases remained unmatched. CDR3 length equals 13 residues. The PCR contained 60 Vbeta and 13 Jbeta primers. Generated by immunoSEQ multiplex PCR, the TCRdb table keeps only in-frame clones and is missing some. Found here are around 150,000 clones, roughly 79% of them singletons; the top ten hold around 1%. This chain connects TRBV10-3 to TRBJ1-2; 7 positions match TRBD1. Sequences were obtained from PBMCs. The TCR originated in a woman aged 40 to 49 in good health and CMV-seronegative. The CDR3 here is CAIRQGQNYGYTF. The DNA for the CDR3 is TGTGCCATCAGACAGGGACAGAACTATGGCTACACCTTC.